One sample yielded the 5 T cell receptor beta chains listed below, sequenced in a study of radiotherapy plus CTLA-4 blockade in lung cancer (dated by TCRdb to the late 2010s). Library preparation was by the immunoSEQ multiplex PCR assay. As stored in TCRdb, this immuneACCESS dataset retains in-frame rearrangements with V and J assigned. A fraction of the clones does not appear; measured against another copy, unresolved V genes explain less than half of the discrepancy, and the remainder lacks a known reason. This sample comprises tens of thousands of clones, 60% to 80% of them detected only once. The ten largest make up around an eighth of the sample. Sequencing was performed on peripheral blood, taken from a patient treated with radiotherapy plus ipilimumab. Every receptor here comes from a human donor with non-small cell lung cancer that progressed on radiotherapy plus ipilimumab.

This clone turned up a few times. The chain employs TRBV19 and TRBJ1-1; possible D gene TRBD1, 6 bases. This CDR3 contains 17 residues. Germline CDR1 is LNHDA and CDR2 is SQIVND (reference sequence). With 5 bases removed from V and 1 base from J, the gap between germline ends came to 20 bases. CDR3 loop: CASSLRGSGGANTEAFF. CDR3 nucleotide sequence: TGTGCCAGTAGTCTAAGGGGGTCGGGCGGGGCGAACACTGAAGCTTTCTTT. Filled out from reference TRBV19 and TRBJ1-1, the complete variable domain reads DGGITQSPKYLFRKEGQNVTLSCEQNLNHDAMYWYRQDPGQGLRLIYYSQIVNDFQKGDIAEGYSVSREKKESFPLTVTSAQKNPTAFYLCASSLRGSGGANTEAFFGQGTRLTVV.

The chain combines TRBV9 with TRBJ2-1, with 10 bases aligning to TRBD1. Germline V gene sequence: CDR1 SGDLS, CDR2 YYNGEE. V was pared by 0 bases and J by 9 bases, with 3 bases of the junction left unmatched. The CDR3 spans 14 residues. The CDR3 loop reads CASSVETGGSEQFF. Here the CDR3 DNA reads TGTGCCAGCAGCGTAGAGACAGGGGGCAGTGAGCAGTTCTTC.

The J gene is TRBJ1-2, the V gene TRBV19; 8 bases are shared with TRBD1. Germline-derived CDR1 and CDR2 are LNHDA and SQIVND (reference sequence). V was clipped by 1 base and J by 2 bases; unmatched bases: 6. The CDR3 loop spans 16 amino acids. CDR3 protein: CASSIAAAGGNYGYTF. CDR3 nucleotides: TGTGCCAGTAGTATAGCCGCGGCAGGGGGCAACTATGGCTACACCTTC.

This clone has just a few counts. The rearrangement joins TRBV15 to TRBJ1-2, with D unclear. With 1 base removed from V and 2 bases from J, the gap between germline ends came to 5 bases. Germline CDR1 LNHNV, CDR2 YYDKDF (reference sequence). The CDR3 runs 13 residues. The CDR3 reads CATSRVGNYGYTF. In DNA, the CDR3 is TGTGCCACCAGCAGAGTTGGGAACTATGGCTACACCTTC.

The chain is built from TRBV19 and TRBJ2-7, with D unresolved. Looked up from germline, CDR1 is LNHDA and CDR2 is SQIVND (reference sequence). The CDR3 length is 13 residues. Trimming stripped 2 bases from V and 1 base from J, with 6 bases between. The CDR3 DNA reads TGTGCCAGTAGTATAACGGTTTCCTACGAGCAGTACTTC. Translating gives CASSITVSYEQYF.